The rows below give T cell receptor beta chains drawn from one sample of a study of tumor-infiltrating lymphocytes in primary liver carcinoma. TCRdb recomputed calls from the multiplex PCR reads with MiXCR, one row per CDR3 protein. Here the sample spans roughly 24,000 distinct CDR3 sequences, 75% to 80% being singletons. The sample comprised liver tumor tissue from sampling region 5. These receptors came from a woman younger than 45 with primary liver carcinoma and hepatitis B virus infection. CDR3s include the opening cysteine and the closing phenylalanine or tryptophan. Fields, in order: clone size, V gene, CDR3 length, D gene, J gene, CDR3 protein, CDR3 DNA. The D gene is left open where the match is weak. Part of the rows lack a size; the others show once, few, many or a class for expanded clones.

NA,TRBV28,15,TRBD2,TRBJ2-1,CTSTPSGRPYNEQFF,TGTACCAGCACTCCTAGCGGGAGGCCTTACAATGAGCAGTTCTTC
NA,TRBV5-4,16,NA,TRBJ2-3,CASSLGQGRGTVTQYF,TGTGCCAGCAGCCTGGGGCAAGGCAGGGGCACAGTTACGCAGTATTTT
NA,TRBV6-1,14,NA,TRBJ1-5,CVSSREVSNQLQHF,TGTGTCAGCAGCAGGGAAGTAAGTAATCAGCTCCAGCATTTT
NA,TRBV29-1,15,NA,TRBJ2-5,CSVETGRGVRESQYF,TGCAGCGTTGAAACAGGAAGGGGAGTGAGAGAGAGCCAGTACTTC
NA,TRBV5-4,18,NA,TRBJ2-3,CASSNPAPSESRTDTQYF,TGTGCCAGCAGTAACCCGGCGCCTAGCGAGAGTCGGACAGATACGCAGTATTTC
few,TRBV10-2,13,NA,TRBJ2-7,CASSVGTLYEQYF,TGCGCCAGCAGCGTCGGGACTCTCTACGAGCAATACTTC
once,TRBV5-4,16,TRBD2,TRBJ2-5,CDSSLADAGAQETQYF,TGTGACAGCAGCTTGGCTGACGCGGGAGCTCAAGAAACCCAGTACTTC
NA,TRBV10-3,14,NA,TRBJ2-1,CAIYPTATRDEQFF,TGTGCCATCTATCCCACGGCGACCCGGGATGAACAGTTCTTC
NA,TRBV28,16,TRBD2,TRBJ2-7,CASFTSGRTSIYEQYF,TGTGCCAGCTTCACTAGCGGGAGAACCTCCATCTACGAGCAGTACTTC
NA,TRBV7-3,12,NA,TRBJ2-1,CASCLTTYEQFF,TGTGCCAGCTGCTTAACTACTTATGAGCAGTTCTTC
once,TRBV5-1,14,NA,TRBJ1-1,CASSLTGGGTEAFF,TGTGCCAGCAGCTTGACCGGCGGGGGCACTGAAGCTTTCTTT
NA,TRBV5-8,16,NA,TRBJ2-6,CASTMMGFSGANVLTF,TGTGCCAGTACCATGATGGGCTTCTCTGGGGCCAACGTCCTGACTTTC
NA,TRBV11-2,13,NA,TRBJ2-3,CASSLVNSNTLYF,TGTGCCAGCAGTTTAGTGAACTCCAATACGCTGTATTTT
NA,TRBV6-5,14,NA,TRBJ2-1,CVTSEGWASNEQFF,TGTGTCACCTCGGAGGGCTGGGCTTCCAATGAGCAGTTCTTC
NA,TRBV12-3/TRBV12-4,15,NA,TRBJ2-2,CASRGWGTNTGELLF,TGTGCCAGCCGGGGATGGGGCACGAACACCGGGGAGCTGCTTTTT
few,TRBV5-1,16,TRBD1,TRBJ2-7,CANSLGHRDSSYEQYF,TGCGCTAACAGCTTGGGACACCGGGACAGTTCCTACGAGCAGTACTTC
NA,TRBV11-2,16,TRBD2,TRBJ2-2,CASSSTRSGRPGKLFF,TGTGCCAGCAGCTCGACACGTAGCGGGAGGCCCGGGAAGCTGTTCTTT
NA,TRBV11-3,15,TRBD2,TRBJ2-1,CGSSRLAGGEYEQFF,TGTGGCAGCAGTCGACTAGCGGGGGGGGAGTATGAGCAGTTCTTC
NA,TRBV6-5,14,TRBD1,TRBJ2-2,CANPRTGFTGELFF,TGTGCCAATCCGCGGACAGGGTTCACCGGGGAGCTGTTTTTT
NA,TRBV11-2,15,NA,TRBJ2-1,CASSFDLAGSIEQLF,TGTGCCAGCAGCTTCGACCTGGCGGGATCGATTGAGCAGCTCTTC
NA,TRBV4-3,15,NA,TRBJ2-6,CASSQTGNGANVLTF,TGCGCCAGCAGCCAAACAGGGAATGGGGCCAACGTCCTGACTTTC
NA,TRBV7-9,16,NA,TRBJ2-7,CASGQTKGFKTYEQYF,TGTGCCAGCGGCCAAACCAAGGGATTTAAAACCTACGAGCAGTACTTC
once,TRBV30,12,TRBD1,TRBJ2-7,CACSGTAYEQYF,TGTGCGTGTAGTGGGACAGCGTACGAGCAGTACTTC
NA,TRBV4-3,15,NA,TRBJ2-7,CASTQDLWTWREQYF,TGCGCCAGCACCCAAGATCTATGGACATGGCGGGAGCAGTACTTC
NA,TRBV7-8,16,TRBD2,TRBJ2-3,CASGSGEGSSTDTQYF,TGTGCCAGCGGCTCCGGGGAGGGTAGTAGCACAGATACGCAGTATTTT
NA,TRBV21-1,12,NA,TRBJ2-1,CASCKAWAEQSF,TGTGCCAGCTGCAAAGCTTGGGCTGAGCAGTCCTTC
many,TRBV13,17,NA,TRBJ2-1,CASSPRLPSPSYSEQFF,TGTGCCAGCAGCCCTAGATTGCCCAGCCCGTCCTACAGTGAGCAGTTCTTC
NA,TRBV11-2,14,TRBD2,TRBJ2-5,CASSRDTSGAAQYF,TGTGCCAGCAGCCGTGATACTAGCGGCGCAGCCCAGTACTTC
NA,TRBV6-5,15,NA,TRBJ2-2,CASSPRTWFIGELFF,TGTGCCAGCAGTCCGCGGACATGGTTCATCGGGGAGCTGTTCTTT
NA,TRBV20-1,17,TRBD2,TRBJ2-1,CSARDSRGTSVSYDQSF,TGCAGTGCTAGAGACTCCCGGGGGACTAGCGTGAGCTATGATCAGTCCTTC
NA,TRBV6-1,15,NA,TRBJ1-5,CASSPLAGATDTQHF,TGTGCCAGCAGTCCCTTAGCAGGAGCCACAGATACACAGCATTTT
NA,TRBV11-2,12,NA,TRBJ1-4,CASSPGWGKLLF,TGTGCCAGCAGCCCCGGGTGGGGAAAACTGTTATTT
NA,TRBV7-9,18,NA,TRBJ1-4,CACSPYGGLSATNEILFF,TGTGCCTGCAGCCCATACGGAGGGTTGAGTGCAACTAATGAAATACTGTTTTTT
NA,TRBV29-1,14,NA,TRBJ2-1,CSDAAGSVVYEQFF,TGCAGCGACGCTGCTGGGAGCGTAGTCTATGAGCAGTTCTTC
NA,TRBV28,17,NA,TRBJ2-3,CANRGQYGTPEADTQYF,TGTGCCAACAGAGGACAGTACGGGACTCCCGAGGCAGATACGCAGTATTTT
NA,TRBV28,17,TRBD1,TRBJ2-5,CTSSFGFSGTGFGTQYF,TGTACTAGCAGTTTTGGGTTTTCGGGGACAGGGTTTGGGACCCAGTACTTC
NA,TRBV5-4,17,NA,TRBJ2-3,CVSSVDGHPPLTDTQYF,TGTGTCAGCAGCGTAGATGGACACCCTCCACTCACAGATACGCAGTATTTT
NA,TRBV6-5,15,TRBD1,TRBJ2-3,CTNRDIGTGTYTQYF,TGTACCAACAGGGACATTGGGACAGGGACATATACGCAGTATTTT
NA,TRBV10-3,14,NA,TRBJ2-1,CAINPTATRDDQFF,TGTGCCATCAATCCCACGGCAACCCGGGATGATCAGTTCTTC
NA,TRBV5-6,14,TRBD1,TRBJ1-5,CASGTGGSNQTQHF,TGTGCCAGCGGGACAGGGGGCAGCAATCAGACCCAGCATTTT
once,TRBV6-2/TRBV6-3,13,NA,TRBJ2-2,CASRYSETGGLFF,TGTGCCAGCAGGTACTCAGAGACCGGGGGGCTGTTTTTT
NA,TRBV10-2,14,TRBD2,TRBJ2-1,CASSGLAGGNEQFF,TGCGCCAGCTCGGGACTAGCGGGCGGCAATGAGCAGTTCTTC
NA,TRBV11-1,15,TRBD2,TRBJ2-1,CDSRTGTSGYNEQLF,TGTGACAGCAGGACCGGAACTAGCGGTTACAATGAGCAGCTCTTC
NA,TRBV7-8,15,TRBD2,TRBJ2-2,CASIFAGGGSGELFF,TGTGCCAGTATCTTTGCGGGAGGTGGATCCGGGGAGCTGTTTTTT
NA,TRBV11-2,16,NA,TRBJ2-3,CASRRTRRGRGDTQYF,TGTGCCAGCAGACGGACGCGACGGGGAAGGGGAGATACTCAGTATTTT